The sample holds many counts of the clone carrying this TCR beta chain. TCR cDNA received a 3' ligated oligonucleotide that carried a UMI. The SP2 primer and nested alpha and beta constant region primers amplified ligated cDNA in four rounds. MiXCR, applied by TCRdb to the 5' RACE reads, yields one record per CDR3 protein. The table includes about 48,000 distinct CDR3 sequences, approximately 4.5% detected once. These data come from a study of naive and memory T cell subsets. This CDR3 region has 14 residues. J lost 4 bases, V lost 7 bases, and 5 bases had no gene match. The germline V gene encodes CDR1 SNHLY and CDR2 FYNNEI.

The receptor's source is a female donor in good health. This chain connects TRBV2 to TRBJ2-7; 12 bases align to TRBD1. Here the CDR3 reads CASMGTGGLYEQYF. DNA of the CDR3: TGTGCCAGCATGGGGACAGGGGGCCTTTACGAGCAGTACTTC.